The 2 T cell receptor beta chains below come from one sample, sequenced in a study of human T cells and chemical hapten exposure (TCRdb year 2021). The library was produced with RACE. Sequencing used a NextSeq 500. Using fastp at Q25 and MiXCR, TCRdb reprocessed the public reads and kept productive beta chains. Rows with one shared CDR3 protein collapse into an entry with the most common genes and DNA. The sample records tens of thousands of distinct CDR3 sequences, 10% of which are singletons. Together, the top ten hold roughly 2.4% of the sample. The meaning of the sample's time point label: patch test 1, 2 weeks after DPC sensitization. Reading the label with the study, this specimen's treatment or condition is: therapeutic diphenylcyclopropenone sensitization with weekly scalp DPC. The sample here was whole blood, taken in connection with sensitization to the hapten diphenylcyclopropenone (DPC). The receptors derive from a middle-aged man with alopecia areata. Some clones in this sample may be carry-over from other donors' samples.

The chain has TRBV18 and TRBJ2-7; tentative D call: TRBD2 (5 bases). Trimming stripped 5 bases from V and 2 bases from J, with 16 bases between. The CDR3 totals 15 residues. Germline V gene lookup returns CDR1 KGHSH and CDR2 LQKENI. The CDR3 sequence: CASSRASADTYEQYV. The CDR3 region has the DNA TGTGCCAGCTCAAGGGCGTCAGCGGATACCTACGAGCAGTACGTC.

This clonotype has a count of ten or more. The chain has TRBV29-1 and TRBJ2-7; weak D call: TRBD1 (5 bases). This CDR3 region has 12 residues. Germline CDR1 is SQVTM and CDR2 is ANQGSEA. With 3 bases removed from V and 9 bases from J, the gap between germline ends came to 15 bases. The CDR3 nucleotides read TGCAGCGTTGATATGCAGGGTAAAGCGCAGTACTTC. Translated: CSVDMQGKAQYF.